The rows below give T cell receptor beta chains drawn from one sample of a study of blood T cells in healthy people across ages. TCRdb re-analysed the 5' RACE reads in MiXCR, keeping a single row per CDR3 protein. The data show approximately 290,000 distinct CDR3 sequences, with around 30% seen just once and over 25% held by the top ten. The sample consisted of blood. These receptors were obtained from a woman aged 70 to 79 in good health. The CDR3 runs from the conserved cysteine through the conserved F or W. The D gene is left open where the match is weak. Some rows mark clone size as missing; the rest say once, few, many or name a class of expanded clone.

V gene: TRBV7-2
clone size: few
D gene: -
J gene: TRBJ1-4
CDR3 DNA: TGTGCCAGCAGCGCCCAGACCTCAACTAATGAAAAACTGTTTTTT
CDR3 protein: CASSAQTSTNEKLFF

V gene: TRBV18
clone size: -
D gene: TRBD1
J gene: TRBJ2-5
CDR3 DNA: TGTGCCAGCTCACAGCTCGGACAGGGGAGTCAGGAGACCCAGTACTTC
CDR3 protein: CASSQLGQGSQETQYF

V gene: TRBV20-1
clone size: -
D gene: TRBD1
J gene: TRBJ1-2
CDR3 DNA: TGCAGTGCTAGTCGGACAGGGGGCGCGGATGGCTACACCTTC
CDR3 protein: CSASRTGGADGYTF

V gene: TRBV6-1
clone size: few
D gene: TRBD1
J gene: TRBJ1-4
CDR3 DNA: TGTGCCAGCAGCGGGGACAGGGGGCAGCAGACTAATGAAAAACTGTTTTTT
CDR3 protein: CASSGDRGQQTNEKLFF

V gene: TRBV20-1
clone size: -
D gene: -
J gene: TRBJ1-4
CDR3 DNA: TGCAGTGCTAGAGAACAGAGTGAAAAACTGTTTTTT
CDR3 protein: CSAREQSEKLFF

V gene: TRBV24-1
clone size: -
D gene: -
J gene: TRBJ2-5
CDR3 DNA: TGTGCCACCAGCTTACCAGGGATTTCGGAGACCCAGTACTTC
CDR3 protein: CATSLPGISETQYF

V gene: TRBV6-1
clone size: few
D gene: TRBD1
J gene: TRBJ2-7
CDR3 DNA: TGTGCCAGCAGGGATGGACAGGTCCCTTACGAGCAGTACTTC
CDR3 protein: CASRDGQVPYEQYF

V gene: TRBV7-9
clone size: -
D gene: TRBD2
J gene: TRBJ2-5
CDR3 DNA: TGTGCCAGCAGCCCGGGAGGGTGGTACCAAGAGACCCAGTACTTC
CDR3 protein: CASSPGGWYQETQYF

V gene: TRBV7-2
clone size: -
D gene: -
J gene: TRBJ1-2
CDR3 DNA: TGTGCCAGCAGCCGACTTGACTATGGCTTCACCTTC
CDR3 protein: CASSRLDYGFTF

V gene: TRBV28
clone size: many
D gene: TRBD1
J gene: TRBJ1-4
CDR3 DNA: TGTGCCAGCAGTTTACAGGGGGCGAGTGAAAAACTGTTTTTT
CDR3 protein: CASSLQGASEKLFF

V gene: TRBV25-1
clone size: many
D gene: TRBD1
J gene: TRBJ1-1
CDR3 DNA: TGTGCCAGCAGTGATTCGAAAAGGGGACAGGGGACTGAAGCTTTCTTT
CDR3 protein: CASSDSKRGQGTEAFF

V gene: TRBV4-1
clone size: -
D gene: TRBD2
J gene: TRBJ2-1
CDR3 DNA: TGCGCCAGCAGCCAAGCGGGACTAGCGGGAGGGAACTACAATGAGCAGTTCTTC
CDR3 protein: CASSQAGLAGGNYNEQFF

V gene: TRBV20-1
clone size: -
D gene: TRBD1
J gene: TRBJ1-2
CDR3 DNA: TGCAGTGCGCTAGATCAGGACAGGGGAGATGGCTACACCTTC
CDR3 protein: CSALDQDRGDGYTF